This TCR beta chain emerged from a study of T-cell memory formation after mild COVID-19. Points from the study as a whole: Among contracting clones, CD4+ were mainly CM/EM and CD8+ enriched in EMRA.

The V segment lost 4 bases and the J segment 6 bases; nucleotides outside the gene matches: 2. The CDR3 is 12 residues long. The germline V gene encodes CDR1 SEHNR and CDR2 FQNEAQ (reference sequence). Amplification by 5'RACE using constant-segment primers produced TCR alpha and TCR beta cDNA libraries that carried sample barcodes and UMIs. TCRdb re-called the 5' RACE reads through MiXCR, storing one row per CDR3 protein. The sample shows under 150,000 distinct CDR3 sequences, about a fifth of them seen only once. This clonotype was seen just once. What it binds is not known. This chain connects TRBV7-9 to TRBJ2-7, with 8 bases identical to TRBD1. Source material: PBMCs or a T cell subset sorted from them (not recorded which). The sequence was collected from a man aged 18 to 35 who had mild COVID-19 (a few samples of this study predate the infection). Cell type and time point are not known. The CDR3 sequence: CASSSDRGEQYV. The DNA for the CDR3 is TGTGCCAGCAGCTCCGACAGGGGCGAGCAGTACGTC.